This T cell receptor beta chain was captured in a study of shared clonotypes between healthy human individuals. A note on this clone: Its antigen is undetermined.

Overall study results and limits: Non-shared clonotypes displayed generation probabilities falling below those of clonotypes present in all four donors.

Sequencing was performed with immunoSEQ multiplex PCR; in TCRdb, only in-frame clones are kept and a portion is missing. The data contain roughly 1,100,000 clones, approximately 70% of them singletons. The sequencing sample was made of memory CD4+ T cells sorted from blood. Sample subset: CD45RA-negative fraction. The sequence derives from a young man in good health.

CDR3 sequence reads: CASSPGPNEKLFF. CDR3 coding DNA: TGTGCCAGCTCACCAGGACCTAATGAAAAACTGTTTTTT. The V call is TRBV18, the J call TRBJ1-4; D ambiguous. The CDR3 totals 13 residues. The V and J ends lost 2 bases and 3 bases respectively, with 4 bases between them. The germline V gene has CDR1 KGHSH and CDR2 LQKENI.